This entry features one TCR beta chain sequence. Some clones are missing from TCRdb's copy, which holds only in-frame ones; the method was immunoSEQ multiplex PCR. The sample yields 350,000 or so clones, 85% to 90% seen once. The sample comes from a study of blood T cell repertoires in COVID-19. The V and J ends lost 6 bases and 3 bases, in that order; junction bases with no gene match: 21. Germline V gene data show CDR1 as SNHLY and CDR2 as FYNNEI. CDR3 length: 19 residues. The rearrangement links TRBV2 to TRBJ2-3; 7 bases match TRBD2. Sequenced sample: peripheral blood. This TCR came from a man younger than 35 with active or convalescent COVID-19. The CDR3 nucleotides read TGTGCCAGCAGCGTCCAAGGGAGCGGGACCGCCTTTGGAACAGATACGCAGTATTTT. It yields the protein CASSVQGSGTAFGTDTQYF.